This T cell receptor (beta chain) originates from a study of response to subunit inactivated influenza vaccine. The sample holds a few counts of this clonotype. What it binds is not known. The CDR3 spans 12 residues. Germline loops: CDR1 SGHTA, CDR2 FQGNSA. With 3 bases clipped from V and 11 bases from J, the junction kept 5 bases outside the gene matches. Via MiXCR, TCRdb re-called the RT-PCR reads, giving one row per CDR3 protein. This sample has 500,000 to 550,000 distinct CDR3 sequences; approximately 6.9% occur once, and the top ten carry around 13%. Whole-study findings and limits: After each seasonal influenza vaccination, few new T cells are recruited, the authors suggested.

The sample was PBMCs from blood, taken less than 25 months after vaccination. The rearrangement joins TRBV7-2 to TRBJ1-1; 8 bases match TRBD1. The receptor's source is a man in his fifties or sixties who received an inactivated influenza vaccine. CDR3 in DNA: TGTGCCAGCAGCTTGAGGACAGGGTTTGCTTTCTTT. It encodes CASSLRTGFAFF.